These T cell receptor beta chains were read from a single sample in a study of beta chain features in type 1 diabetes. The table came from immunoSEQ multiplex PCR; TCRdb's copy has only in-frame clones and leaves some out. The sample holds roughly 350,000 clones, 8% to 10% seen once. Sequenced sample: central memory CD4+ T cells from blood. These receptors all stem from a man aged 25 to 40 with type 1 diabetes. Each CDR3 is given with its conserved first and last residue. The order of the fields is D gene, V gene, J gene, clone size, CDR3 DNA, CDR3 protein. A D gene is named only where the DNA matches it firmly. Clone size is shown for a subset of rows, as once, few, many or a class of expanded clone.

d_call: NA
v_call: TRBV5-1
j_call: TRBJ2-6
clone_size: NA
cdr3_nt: TGCGCCAGCGAGGACTCTGGGGCCAACGTCCTGACTTTC
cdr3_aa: CASEDSGANVLTF

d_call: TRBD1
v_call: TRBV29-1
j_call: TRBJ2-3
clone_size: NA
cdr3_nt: TGCAGCGTTGACGGGACAGGGGGCGAAGATACGCAGTATTTT
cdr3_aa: CSVDGTGGEDTQYF

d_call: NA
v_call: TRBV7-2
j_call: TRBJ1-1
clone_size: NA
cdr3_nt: TGTGCCAGCAGCCCCAACATGAACACTGAAGCTTTCTTT
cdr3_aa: CASSPNMNTEAFF

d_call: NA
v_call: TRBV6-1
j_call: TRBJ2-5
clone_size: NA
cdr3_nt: TGTGCCAGTGAGGACTGGTTTGGTGAGACCCAGTACTTC
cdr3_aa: CASEDWFGETQYF

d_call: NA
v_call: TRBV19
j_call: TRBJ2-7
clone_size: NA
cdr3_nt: TGTGCCAGTAATCAGGGAGCCAGCTCCTACGAGCAGTACTTC
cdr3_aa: CASNQGASSYEQYF

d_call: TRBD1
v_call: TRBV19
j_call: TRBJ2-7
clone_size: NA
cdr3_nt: TGTGCCAGTAGTATGGGACAGGGGCCCGGGAAGCAGTACTTC
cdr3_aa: CASSMGQGPGKQYF

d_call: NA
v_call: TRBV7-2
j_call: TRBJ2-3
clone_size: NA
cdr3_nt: TGTGCCAGCAGCTTAGGCTCGCCTGGCACAGATACGCAGTATTTT
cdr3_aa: CASSLGSPGTDTQYF

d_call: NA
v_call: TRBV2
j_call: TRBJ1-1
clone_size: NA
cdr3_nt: TGTGCCAGTGCGGGGGGAAGGAACACTGAAGCTTTCTTT
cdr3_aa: CASAGGRNTEAFF

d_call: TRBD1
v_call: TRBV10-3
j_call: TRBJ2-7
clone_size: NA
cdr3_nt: TGTGCCATCAGCCCGACAGGGGGAAGGGAGCAGTACTTC
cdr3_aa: CAISPTGGREQYF

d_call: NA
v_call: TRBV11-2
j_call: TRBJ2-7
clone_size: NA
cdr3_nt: TGTGCCAGCAGCTTTTGGGGTAGCTCCTACGAGCAGTACTTC
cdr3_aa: CASSFWGSSYEQYF

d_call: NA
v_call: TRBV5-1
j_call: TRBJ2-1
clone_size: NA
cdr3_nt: TGCGCCAGCAGCTTGGATTATGGGGCGTACAATGAGCAGTTCTTC
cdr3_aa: CASSLDYGAYNEQFF

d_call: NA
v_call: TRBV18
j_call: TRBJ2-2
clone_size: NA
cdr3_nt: TGTGCCAGCTCTCAGAAAGAACTCGGACGGACCATCACCGGGGAGCTGTTTTTT
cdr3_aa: CASSQKELGRTITGELFF

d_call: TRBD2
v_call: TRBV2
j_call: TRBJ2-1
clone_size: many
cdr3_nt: TGTGCCAGCGGGGAATCTAGCGGGAGGGTGGCCAATGAGCAGTTCTTC
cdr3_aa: CASGESSGRVANEQFF

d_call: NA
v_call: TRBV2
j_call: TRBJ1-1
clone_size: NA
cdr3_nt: TGTGCCAGCAGTACGGGGGTCTCCGAAGCTTTCTTT
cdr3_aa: CASSTGVSEAFF

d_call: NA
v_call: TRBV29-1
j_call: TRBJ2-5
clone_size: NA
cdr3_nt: TGCAGCGTTGCTCAGGTGGAGCGAGAGACCCAGTACTTC
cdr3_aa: CSVAQVERETQYF

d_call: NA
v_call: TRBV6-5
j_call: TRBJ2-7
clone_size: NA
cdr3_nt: TGTGCCAGCAGGGCCAGGCTCGAGCAGTACTTC
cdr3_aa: CASRARLEQYF

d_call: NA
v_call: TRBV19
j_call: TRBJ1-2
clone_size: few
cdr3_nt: TGTGCCAGTAGACCCGAAGGGACCACTGACTATGGCTACACCTTC
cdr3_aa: CASRPEGTTDYGYTF

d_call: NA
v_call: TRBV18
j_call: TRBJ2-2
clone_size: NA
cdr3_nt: TGTGCCAGCTCACCACCCGACAGAACCGGGGAGCTGTTTTTT
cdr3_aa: CASSPPDRTGELFF

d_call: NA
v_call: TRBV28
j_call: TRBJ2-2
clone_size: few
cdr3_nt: TGTGCCAGCAGTTTCCCCCCACCCACAAGGAACACCGGGGAGCTGTTTTTT
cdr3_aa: CASSFPPPTRNTGELFF

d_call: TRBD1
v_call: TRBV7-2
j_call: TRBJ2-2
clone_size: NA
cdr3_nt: TGTGCCAGCAGCCAGGGACAGACTACCGGGGAGCTGTTTTTT
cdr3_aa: CASSQGQTTGELFF

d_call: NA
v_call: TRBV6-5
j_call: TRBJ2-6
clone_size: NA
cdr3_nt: TGTGCCAGCAGTTACCGGGCTCGGGCCAACGTCCTGACTTTC
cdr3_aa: CASSYRARANVLTF

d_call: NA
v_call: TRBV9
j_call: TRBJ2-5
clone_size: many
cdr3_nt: TGTGCCAGCAGCGTAGCGGGAGCGAAAGGAGAGACCCAGTACTTC
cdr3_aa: CASSVAGAKGETQYF

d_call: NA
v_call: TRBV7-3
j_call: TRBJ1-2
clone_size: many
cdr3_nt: TGTGCCAGCAGCTCAACCGGAGGGAGGGCAGGAGGAGATGGCTACACCTTC
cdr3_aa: CASSSTGGRAGGDGYTF

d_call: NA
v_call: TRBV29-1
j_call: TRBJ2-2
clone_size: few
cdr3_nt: TGCAGCGTTGGCCCTCGAGGCGGAGGGACCGGGGAGCTGTTTTTT
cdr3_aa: CSVGPRGGGTGELFF

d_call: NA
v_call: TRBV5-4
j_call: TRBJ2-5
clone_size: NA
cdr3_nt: TGTGCCAGCCTTAGCAGGGGCAACCAAGAGACCCAGTACTTC
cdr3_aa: CASLSRGNQETQYF

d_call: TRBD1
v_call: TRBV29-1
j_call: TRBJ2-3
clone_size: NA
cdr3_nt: TGCAGCTCCACAGGGGAATCACTTACAGATACGCAGTATTTT
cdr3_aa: CSSTGESLTDTQYF

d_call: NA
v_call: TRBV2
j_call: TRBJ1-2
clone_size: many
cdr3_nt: TGTGCCAGCAGTGAAGGTTGGCAAGGTCGGACTAACTATGGCTACACCTTC
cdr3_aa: CASSEGWQGRTNYGYTF

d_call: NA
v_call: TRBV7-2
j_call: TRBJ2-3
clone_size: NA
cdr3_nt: TGTGCCAGCAGCTTCCCATTATCTCCGGGCGGTTCGAGCACAGATACGCAGTATTTT
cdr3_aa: CASSFPLSPGGSSTDTQYF

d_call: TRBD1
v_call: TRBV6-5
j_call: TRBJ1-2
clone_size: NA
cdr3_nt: TGTGCCAGCAGTTACGTAAGCGGCACAGGGGCCGGCTACACCTTC
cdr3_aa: CASSYVSGTGAGYTF

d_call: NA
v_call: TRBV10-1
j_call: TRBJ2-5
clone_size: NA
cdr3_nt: TGCGCCAGCAGTGGCAGTGTCCAAGAGACCCAGTACTTC
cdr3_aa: CASSGSVQETQYF

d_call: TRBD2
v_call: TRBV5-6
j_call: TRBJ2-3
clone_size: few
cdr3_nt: TGTGCCAGCAGCTTAGCGCCTAGCGGGACGGCAGATACGCAGTATTTT
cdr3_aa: CASSLAPSGTADTQYF

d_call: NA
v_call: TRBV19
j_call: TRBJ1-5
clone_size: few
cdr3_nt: TGTGCCAGTAGTCTAGGAGGAGACAGGCTCAACCAGCCCCAGCATTTT
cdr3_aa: CASSLGGDRLNQPQHF

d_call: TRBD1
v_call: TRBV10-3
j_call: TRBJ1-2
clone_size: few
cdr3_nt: TGTGCCATTAAGGAAGGACAGGGGAGAAATGGCTACACCTTC
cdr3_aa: CAIKEGQGRNGYTF

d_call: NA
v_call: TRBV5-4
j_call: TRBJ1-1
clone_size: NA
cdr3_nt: TGTGCCAGCAGCCCCCCGTCAGGAGAAGCTTTCTTT
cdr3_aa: CASSPPSGEAFF

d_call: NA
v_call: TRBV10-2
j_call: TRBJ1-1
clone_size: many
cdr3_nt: TGCGCCAGCAGAGGCAGTTTGAACACTGAAGCTTTCTTT
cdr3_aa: CASRGSLNTEAFF

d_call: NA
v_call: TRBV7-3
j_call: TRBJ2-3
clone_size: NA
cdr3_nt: TGTGCCAGCAGCCCCCCGGGCGCCTACACAGATACGCAGTATTTT
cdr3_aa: CASSPPGAYTDTQYF

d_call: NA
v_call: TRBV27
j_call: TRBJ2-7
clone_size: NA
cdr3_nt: TGTGCCAGCAGTTTATCAGTGTTCGACAGGACAGCACCCTACGAGCAGTACTTC
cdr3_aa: CASSLSVFDRTAPYEQYF

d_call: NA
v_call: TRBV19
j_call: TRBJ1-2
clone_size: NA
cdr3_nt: TGTGCCAGTAGTATAGATCCGGACAAAGGCGCTGGCTACACCTTC
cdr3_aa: CASSIDPDKGAGYTF

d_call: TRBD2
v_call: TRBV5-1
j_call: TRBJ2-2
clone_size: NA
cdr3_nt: TGCGCCAGCAGCTTGGAACTAGCGGGAGGGGTCACCGGGGAGCTGTTTTTT
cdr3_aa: CASSLELAGGVTGELFF

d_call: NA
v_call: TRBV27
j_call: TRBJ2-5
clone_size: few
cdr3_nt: TGTGCCAGCACCAGAAGCAGGGACGGGAGAGAGACCCAGTACTTC
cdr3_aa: CASTRSRDGRETQYF

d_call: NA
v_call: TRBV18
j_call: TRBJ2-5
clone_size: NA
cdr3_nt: TGTGCCAGCTCACCACTTAGCCAAGAGACCCAGTACTTC
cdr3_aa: CASSPLSQETQYF

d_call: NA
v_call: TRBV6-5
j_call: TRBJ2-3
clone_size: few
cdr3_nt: TGTGCCAGCAGTTATCGCTTACCGGGCACAGATACGCAGTATTTT
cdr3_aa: CASSYRLPGTDTQYF

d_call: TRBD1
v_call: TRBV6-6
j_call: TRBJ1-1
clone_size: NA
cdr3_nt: TGTGCCAGCACCCTCGGAGGGGGCGCTGAAGCTTTCTTT
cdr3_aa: CASTLGGGAEAFF

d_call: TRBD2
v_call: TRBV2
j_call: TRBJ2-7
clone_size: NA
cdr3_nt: TGTGCCAGCAGTCGGACTAGCGGCTCCTACGAGCAGTACTTC
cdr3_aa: CASSRTSGSYEQYF

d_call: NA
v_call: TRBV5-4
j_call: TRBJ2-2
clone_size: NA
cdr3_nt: TGTGCCAGCGGAGGGTCCGGGGAGCTGTTTTTT
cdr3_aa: CASGGSGELFF

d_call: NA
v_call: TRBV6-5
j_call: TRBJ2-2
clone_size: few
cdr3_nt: TGTGCCAGCAGGGGGTATGGATTGAACACCGGGGAGCTGTTTTTT
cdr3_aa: CASRGYGLNTGELFF

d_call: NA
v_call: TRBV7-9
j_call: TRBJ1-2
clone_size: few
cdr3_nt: TGTGCCAGCAGCCTCCGTGGGGGTAGGGCTAACTATGGCTACACCTTC
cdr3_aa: CASSLRGGRANYGYTF

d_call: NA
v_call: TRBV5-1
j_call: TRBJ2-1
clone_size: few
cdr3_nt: TGCGCCAGCAGCTTGGCCGGACTTTCTTTGGGGAATGAGCAGTTCTTC
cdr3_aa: CASSLAGLSLGNEQFF